This passage covers 26 T cell receptor beta chains from one sample sequenced in a study of blood T cell repertoires in COVID-19. The repertoire was sequenced with immunoSEQ multiplex PCR; TCRdb's copy has only in-frame clones and lacks some. The data contain roughly 150,000 clones, around 91% of them singletons. Sequencing used peripheral blood. The source is a man between 18 and 35 years old with COVID-19, enrolled during active disease.

The chain couples TRBV13 to TRBJ2-1; D uncertain. V was clipped by 0 bases and J by 12 bases, with 9 bases between them. CDR1 is PRHDT, CDR2 FYEKMQ, per germline (reference sequence). CDR3 length: 12 residues. In DNA, the CDR3 is TGTGCCAGCAGCTTAGGACGGCAGGTGCAGTTCTTC. Amino acid sequence: CASSLGRQVQFF.

The chain has TRBV5-4 and TRBJ1-6; 7 bases are a match to TRBD1. Germline V CDR1 and CDR2: SGHNT, YYREEE (reference sequence). Losses at the gene ends were 0 bases for V and 7 bases for J; bases not matched to a gene: 10. The CDR3 is 17 residues long. The chain's CDR3 is CASSLVLTGTVNSPLHF. The CDR3 DNA reads TGTGCCAGCAGCTTGGTATTAACCGGGACAGTCAATTCACCCCTCCACTTT.

The chain uses TRBV28 and TRBJ2-7; 7 bases fit TRBD2. CDR1 is MDHEN, CDR2 SYDVKM, per germline. After removal of 3 bases from V and 2 bases from J, the junction contained 25 bases not matched to a gene. The CDR3 extends over 21 amino acids. This CDR3 is CASSFISGFVVDTSATYEQYF. Here the CDR3 DNA reads TGTGCCAGCAGTTTCATATCGGGGTTTGTAGTGGATACTAGCGCGACCTACGAGCAGTACTTC.

V and J are TRBV30 and TRBJ2-5; 16 bases align to TRBD2. The V gene's germline CDR1 is GTSNPN and CDR2 SVGIG (reference sequence). This CDR3 spans 17 amino acids. The junction had 1 base not matched to a gene; V was cut back by 0 bases and J by 0 bases. The CDR3 region is CAWSVGLAGGYQETQYF. The CDR3 DNA follows: TGTGCCTGGAGTGTGGGACTAGCGGGAGGGTACCAAGAGACCCAGTACTTC. The full variable domain, completed using reference TRBV30 and TRBJ2-5, is SQTIHQWPATLVQPVGSPLSLECTVEGTSNPNLYWYRQAAGRGLQLLFYSVGIGQISSEVPQNLSASRPQDRQFILSSKKLLLSDSGFYLCAWSVGLAGGYQETQYFGPGTRLLVL.

The chain employs TRBV19 and TRBJ1-1; D may be TRBD1 (6 bases). The CDR3 is made up of 15 amino acids. From germline, CDR1 is LNHDA and CDR2 SQIVND (reference sequence). V lost 1 base and J 1 base, leaving 10 bases between the germline ends. In DNA form, the CDR3 reads TGTGCCAGTAGTATAGCTCGACAGGCGAACACTGAAGCTTTCTTT. This sequence encodes CASSIARQANTEAFF.

This rearrangement joins TRBV7-6 to TRBJ2-5; TRBD1 agrees at 7 bases. Germline loops: CDR1 SGHVS, CDR2 FNYEAQ. V dropped 0 bases and J dropped 5; count of bases not matched to a gene: 6. The CDR3 is 15 residues long. The DNA for the CDR3 is TGTGCCAGCAGCTTAGCGGGAGAGGGGGCTGAGACCCAGTACTTC. Protein sequence: CASSLAGEGAETQYF.

This CDR3 is CARVGGPRGYTF. Here the CDR3 DNA reads TGTGCCCGAGTTGGGGGCCCTCGGGGCTACACCTTC. The rearrangement joins TRBV30 to TRBJ1-2, with D perhaps TRBD1 (6 bases). The CDR3 covers 12 residues. The ends were cut back, 8 bases at V and 8 bases at J, with 18 bases in the middle. Germline-derived CDR1 and CDR2 are GTSNPN and SVGIG (reference sequence).

The chain joins TRBV19 to TRBJ2-7, with TRBD2 as a possible D gene (6 bases). CDR1 and CDR2 (germline): LNHDA, SQIVND (reference sequence). Between the trimmed V and J ends, which lost 5 bases and 0 bases, there was a span of 14 bases. This CDR3 is built from 15 residues. The CDR3 DNA reads as TGTGCCAGTAGTGCCGGGGACTCCAGCTCCTACGAGCAGTACTTC. Translating gives CASSAGDSSSYEQYF.

J is TRBJ2-2 and V is TRBV7-9; TRBD2 might be the D (5 bases). Trimming shortened V by 3 bases and J by 1 base, and 12 bases separated the two germline ends. The CDR3 is 16 residues long. Germline loops: CDR1 SEHNR, CDR2 FQNEAQ (reference sequence). This CDR3 is CASSFIRGQNTGELFF. The CDR3 DNA reads as TGTGCCAGCAGCTTCATCCGGGGTCAGAACACCGGGGAGCTGTTTTTT. Full variable domain (outside the CDR3, taken from reference TRBV7-9 and TRBJ2-2): DTGVSQNPRHKITKRGQNVTFRCDPISEHNRLYWYRQTLGQGPEFLTYFQNEAQLEKSRLLSDRFSAERPKGSFSTLEIQRTEQGDSAMYLCASSFIRGQNTGELFFGEGSRLTVL.

The chain recombines TRBV9 with TRBJ2-1; possible D gene TRBD2, 6 bases. This CDR3 has 17 amino acids. The germline V gene has CDR1 SGDLS and CDR2 YYNGEE. V was shortened by 1 base and J by 2 bases, with 16 bases between the two germline ends. This CDR3 reads CASSVLGASAAYNEQFF. CDR3 nucleotide sequence: TGTGCCAGCAGCGTATTAGGGGCTAGCGCAGCCTACAATGAGCAGTTCTTC.

The gene calls are TRBV11-3 and TRBJ2-1; D uncertain. The length of the CDR3 is 14 residues. The V end lost 3 bases, the J end lost 0 bases, and 6 bases lay between the germline ends. Looked up from germline, CDR1 is SGHNT and CDR2 is YENEEA. Here the CDR3 reads CASSFSSSYNEQFF. CDR3 DNA sequence: TGTGCCAGCAGCTTTAGTAGCTCCTACAATGAGCAGTTCTTC.

The chain links TRBV5-1 to TRBJ2-3; 9 bases agree with TRBD2. Trimming at V came to 2 bases and at J to 2 bases, leaving 6 bases not matched to a gene. The CDR3 has 16 residues. Germline V CDR1 and CDR2: SGHRS, YFSETQ. The CDR3 DNA is TGCGCCAGCAGCTTTTTAGCGGGAGTTACCACAGATACGCAGTATTTT. It yields the protein CASSFLAGVTTDTQYF.

The chain recombines TRBV29-1 with TRBJ2-3, with TRBD1 matching 10 bases. The CDR3 extends over 14 amino acids. The germline CDR1 and CDR2 sequences are SQVTM and ANQGSEA. V lost 6 bases to trimming and J lost 3 bases; unmatched junction nucleotides: 6. The CDR3 sequence: CSVRDRGLTDTQYF. CDR3 in DNA: TGCAGCGTCCGGGACAGGGGATTAACAGATACGCAGTATTTT.

The rearrangement joins TRBV6-5 to TRBJ1-2, with D possibly matching TRBD1 (6 bases). The CDR3 contains 14 residues. CDR1 and CDR2 from the germline V gene are MNHEY and SVGAGI. With 2 bases removed from V and 2 bases from J, the gap between germline ends came to 9 bases. CDR3 sequence: CASSYGGANYGYTF. The CDR3 nucleotides are TGTGCCAGCAGTTACGGGGGGGCCAACTATGGCTACACCTTC.

J is TRBJ1-1 and V is TRBV9; TRBD1 agrees at 7 bases. V lost 4 bases and J lost 1; bases outside the gene matches: 7. The CDR3 has 15 residues. The V gene's germline CDR1 is SGDLS and CDR2 YYNGEE. The CDR3 region has the DNA TGTGCCAGCAGCTTCCGGACAGGCCCGAACACTGAAGCTTTCTTT. It yields the protein CASSFRTGPNTEAFF.

The chain has TRBV4-3 and TRBJ1-2; 12 bases are shared with TRBD1. The CDR3 has 15 amino acids. CDR1 is LGHNA, CDR2 YSLEER, per germline. Trimming removed 3 bases from V and 6 bases from J; junction bases left unmatched: 5. The CDR3 nucleotides are TGCGCCAGCAGCCAGGGGACAGGGGGCAACGATGGCTACACCTTC. This codes for CASSQGTGGNDGYTF.

Concerning this clone: Other nucleotide sequences in the sample specify the same CDR3. This rearrangement joins TRBV18 to TRBJ2-5, with 10 bases that match TRBD1. The V segment lost 3 bases and the J segment 6 bases; nucleotides outside the gene matches: 13. Germline V gene sequence: CDR1 KGHSH, CDR2 LQKENI. The CDR3 contains 17 residues. In DNA form, the CDR3 reads TGTGCCAGCTCACCGGGCGCCCCGGGACAGGGGAGGAAGACCCAGTACTTC. It is translated as CASSPGAPGQGRKTQYF.

The chain uses TRBV27 and TRBJ2-7, with 7 bases matching TRBD1. CDR3 length: 13 residues. V trimming: 6 bases; J trimming: 5 bases; junction bases outside the gene matches: 7. Germline CDR1 is MNHEY and CDR2 is SMNVEV (reference sequence). The CDR3 loop reads CASRTGWGDEQYF. The CDR3 nucleotides are TGTGCCAGCAGGACAGGGTGGGGTGACGAGCAGTACTTC.

This chain joins TRBV27 and TRBJ2-3; D remains ambiguous. Germline lookup yields CDR1 MNHEY and CDR2 SMNVEV (reference sequence). V was trimmed by 5 bases and J by 4 bases, leaving 7 bases between them. The CDR3 sequence is 12 residues long. The CDR3 region is CASSGLADTQYF. The CDR3 DNA is TGTGCCAGCAGTGGCCTTGCAGATACGCAGTATTTT.

J is TRBJ2-1 and V is TRBV20-1; D gene uncertain. Germline assignment: CDR1 DFQATT and CDR2 SNEGSKA (reference sequence). The ends were cut back, 6 bases at V and 13 bases at J, with 13 bases in the middle. This CDR3 comprises 10 residues. The CDR3 region is CSAPDNTQFF. CDR3 in DNA: TGCAGTGCCCCAGACAATACACAGTTCTTC.

The CDR3 spells CASKKGGPPYEQYF. The CDR3, as DNA: TGTGCCAGCAAAAAAGGGGGACCACCCTACGAGCAGTACTTC. This chain uses TRBV2 with TRBJ2-7, with D perhaps matching TRBD1 (6 bases). The CDR3 contains 14 residues. Trimming took off 7 bases at V and 2 bases at J, with 15 bases between the two ends. CDR1 and CDR2 (germline): SNHLY, FYNNEI. Full variable domain (outside the CDR3, taken from reference TRBV2 and TRBJ2-7): EPEVTQTPSHQVTQMGQEVILRCVPISNHLYFYWYRQILGQKVEFLVSFYNNEISEKSEIFDDQFSVERPDGSNFTLKIRSTKLEDSAMYFCASKKGGPPYEQYFGPGTRLTVT.

V and J are TRBV6-5 and TRBJ2-1; TRBD1 agrees at 8 bases. This CDR3 spans 15 amino acids. Germline V lookup: CDR1 MNHEY, CDR2 SVGAGI. V gave up 0 bases and J gave up 4 bases; unmatched junction bases: 2. CDR3 residues: CASSYSQGAYNEQFF. The CDR3 nucleotides read TGTGCCAGCAGTTACTCCCAGGGGGCGTACAATGAGCAGTTCTTC.

This clone was seen only once. The rearrangement links TRBV3-1 (or the pseudogene TRBV3-2) to TRBJ2-1; TRBD2 matches at 8 bases. The germline gives CDR1 LGHDT, CDR2 YNNKEL (reference sequence). The trim removed 0 bases at V and 0 bases at J, leaving 4 bases unmatched. The CDR3 length is 17 residues. CDR3 region: CASSQDPGRGSYNEQFF. As DNA, the CDR3 is TGTGCCAGCAGCCAAGACCCCGGGAGGGGCTCCTACAATGAGCAGTTCTTC.

The CDR3 loop is CASSGTGFGSEAFF. In DNA form, the CDR3 reads TGCGCCAGCAGCGGGACAGGGTTTGGTTCTGAAGCTTTCTTT. This chain joins TRBV5-1 and TRBJ1-1; TRBD1 aligns across 9 bases. Germline CDR1 SGHRS, CDR2 YFSETQ. V dropped 4 bases and J dropped 6; count of bases not matched to a gene: 7. The CDR3 has 14 residues.

The table lists this clone with a count of one. This chain connects TRBV9 to TRBJ1-3, with D maybe TRBD1 (6 bases). This CDR3 comprises 16 residues. Germline V gene lookup returns CDR1 SGDLS and CDR2 YYNGEE. V lost 0 bases, J lost 2 bases, and 12 bases lay in between. Written as DNA, the CDR3 is TGTGCCAGCAGCGTAGGGCCAGGGGATCCTGGAAACACCATATATTTT. Translation: CASSVGPGDPGNTIYF.

This chain joins TRBV5-1 and TRBJ1-6; 10 bases fit TRBD1. Germline values: CDR1 SGHRS, CDR2 YFSETQ. Trimming took 2 bases from V and 10 from J; bases not matched to a gene: 9. The CDR3 consists of 16 residues. In DNA form, the CDR3 reads TGCGCCAGCAGCTTTGGGACAGGGGAGGAGGGGTCACCCCTCCACTTT. This translates into CASSFGTGEEGSPLHF.